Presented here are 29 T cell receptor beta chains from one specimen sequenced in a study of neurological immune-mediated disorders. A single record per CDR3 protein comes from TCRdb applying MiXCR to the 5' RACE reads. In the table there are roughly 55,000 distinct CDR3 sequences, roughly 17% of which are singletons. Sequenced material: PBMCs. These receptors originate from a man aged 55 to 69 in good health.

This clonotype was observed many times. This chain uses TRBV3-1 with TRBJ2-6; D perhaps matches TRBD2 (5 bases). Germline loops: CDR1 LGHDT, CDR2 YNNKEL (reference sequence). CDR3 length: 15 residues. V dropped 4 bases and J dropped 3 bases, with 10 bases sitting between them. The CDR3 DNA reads TGTGCCAGCAGCCCGGGGTTGGGTGGGGCCAACGTCCTGACTTTC. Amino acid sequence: CASSPGLGGANVLTF.

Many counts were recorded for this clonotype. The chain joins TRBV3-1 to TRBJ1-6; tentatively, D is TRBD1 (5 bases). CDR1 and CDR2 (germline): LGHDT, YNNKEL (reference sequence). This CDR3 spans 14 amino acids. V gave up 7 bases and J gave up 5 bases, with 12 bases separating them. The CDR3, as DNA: TGTGCCAGCACAGGGAGCAGCAATAATTCACCCCTCCACTTT. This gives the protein CASTGSSNNSPLHF.

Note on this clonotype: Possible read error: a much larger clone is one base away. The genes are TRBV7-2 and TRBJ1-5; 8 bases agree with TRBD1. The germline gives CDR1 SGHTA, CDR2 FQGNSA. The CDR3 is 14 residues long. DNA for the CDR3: TGTGCCAGCAGCCCCGACAGGGGTTTTCAGCCCCAGAATTTT. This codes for CASSPDRGFQPQNF.

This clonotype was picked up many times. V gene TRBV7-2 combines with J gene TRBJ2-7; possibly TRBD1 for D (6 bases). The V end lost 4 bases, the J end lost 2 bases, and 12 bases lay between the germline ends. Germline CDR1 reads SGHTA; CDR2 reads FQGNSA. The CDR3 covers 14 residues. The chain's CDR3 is CASSSQQGAYEQYF. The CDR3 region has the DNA TGTGCCAGCAGCTCTCAACAGGGAGCCTACGAGCAGTACTTC.

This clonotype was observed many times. Written as DNA, the CDR3 is TGCAGTGCTCATAGGGGGCTTCTTAACACTGAAGCTTTCTTT. It encodes CSAHRGLLNTEAFF. The chain links TRBV20-1 to TRBJ1-1, with 7 bases that match TRBD1. The CDR3 contains 14 residues. Germline assignment: CDR1 DFQATT and CDR2 SNEGSKA (reference sequence). Trimming at V came to 5 bases and at J to 2 bases, leaving 8 bases not matched to a gene.

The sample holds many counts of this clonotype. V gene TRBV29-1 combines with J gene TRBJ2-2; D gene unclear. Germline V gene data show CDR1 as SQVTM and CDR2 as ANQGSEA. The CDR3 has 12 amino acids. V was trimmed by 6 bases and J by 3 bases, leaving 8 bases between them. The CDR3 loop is CSVVEYTGELFF. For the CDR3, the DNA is TGCAGCGTCGTAGAGTACACCGGGGAGCTGTTTTTT.

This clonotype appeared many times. The CDR3 DNA reads TGTGCCAGCAGTACTAGCGGGAAGGCCAATGAGCAGTTCTTC. Amino acid sequence: CASSTSGKANEQFF. The chain recombines TRBV25-1 with TRBJ2-1; TRBD2 matches 10 bases. The germline gives CDR1 MGHDK, CDR2 SYGVNS. The CDR3 extends over 14 amino acids. Trimming cost V 5 bases and J 6 bases; bases outside gene matches: 4.

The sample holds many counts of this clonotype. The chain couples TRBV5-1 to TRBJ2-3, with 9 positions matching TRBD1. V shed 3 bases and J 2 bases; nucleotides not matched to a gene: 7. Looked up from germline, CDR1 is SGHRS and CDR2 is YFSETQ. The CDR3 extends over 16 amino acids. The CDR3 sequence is CASSSSGTGLTDTQYF. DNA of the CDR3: TGCGCCAGCAGCTCCTCCGGGACAGGGCTCACAGATACGCAGTATTTT. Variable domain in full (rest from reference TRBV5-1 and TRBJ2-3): KAGVTQTPRYLIKTRGQQVTLSCSPISGHRSVSWYQQTPGQGLQFLFEYFSETQRNKGNFPGRFSGRQFSNSRSEMNVSTLELGDSALYLCASSSSGTGLTDTQYFGPGTRLTVL.

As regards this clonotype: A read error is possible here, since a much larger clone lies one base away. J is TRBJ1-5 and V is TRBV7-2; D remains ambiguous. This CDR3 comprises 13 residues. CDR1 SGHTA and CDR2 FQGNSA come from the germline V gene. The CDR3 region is CANSLWHNQPQHF. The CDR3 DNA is TGTGCCAACAGCTTATGGCACAATCAGCCCCAGCATTTT.

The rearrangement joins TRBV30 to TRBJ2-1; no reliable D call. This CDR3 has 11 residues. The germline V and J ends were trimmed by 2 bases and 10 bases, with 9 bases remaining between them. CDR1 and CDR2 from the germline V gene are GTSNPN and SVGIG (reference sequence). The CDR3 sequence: CAWSLPGEQFF. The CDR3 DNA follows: TGTGCCTGGAGTCTTCCTGGAGAGCAGTTCTTC.

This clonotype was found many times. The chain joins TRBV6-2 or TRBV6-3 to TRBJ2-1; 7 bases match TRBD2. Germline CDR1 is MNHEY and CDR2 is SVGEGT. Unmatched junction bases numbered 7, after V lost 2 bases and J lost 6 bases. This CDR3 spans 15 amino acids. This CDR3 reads CASSYRAGTRNEQFF. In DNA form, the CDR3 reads TGTGCCAGCAGTTACAGAGCGGGAACCCGCAATGAGCAGTTCTTC.

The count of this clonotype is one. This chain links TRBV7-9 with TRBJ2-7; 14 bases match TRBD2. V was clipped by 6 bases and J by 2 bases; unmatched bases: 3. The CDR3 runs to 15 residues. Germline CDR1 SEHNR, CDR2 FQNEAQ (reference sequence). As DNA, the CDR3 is TGTGCCAGCAGTTTGGGACTAGCGGGAGCCTACGAGCAGTACTTC. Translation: CASSLGLAGAYEQYF.

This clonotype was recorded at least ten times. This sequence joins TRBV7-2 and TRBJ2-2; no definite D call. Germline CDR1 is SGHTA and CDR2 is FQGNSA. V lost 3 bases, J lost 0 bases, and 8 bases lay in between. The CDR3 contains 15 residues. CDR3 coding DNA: TGTGCCAGCAGCTTGCGCGATCCGAACACCGGGGAGCTGTTTTTT. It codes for CASSLRDPNTGELFF.

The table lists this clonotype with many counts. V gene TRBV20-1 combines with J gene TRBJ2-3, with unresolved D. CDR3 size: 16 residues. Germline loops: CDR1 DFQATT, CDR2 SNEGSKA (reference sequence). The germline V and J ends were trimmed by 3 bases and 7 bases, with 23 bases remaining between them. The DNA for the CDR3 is TGCAGTGCTAGTGATCTTTTCACTCCCGTCTCATATACGCAGTATTTT. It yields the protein CSASDLFTPVSYTQYF.

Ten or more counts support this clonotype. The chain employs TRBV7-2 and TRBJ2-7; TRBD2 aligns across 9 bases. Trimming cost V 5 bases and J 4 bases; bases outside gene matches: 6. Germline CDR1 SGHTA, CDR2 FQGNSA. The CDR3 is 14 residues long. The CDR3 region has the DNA TGTGCCAGCAGCGCGGGACTAGCAGATTACGAGCAGTACTTC. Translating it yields CASSAGLADYEQYF.

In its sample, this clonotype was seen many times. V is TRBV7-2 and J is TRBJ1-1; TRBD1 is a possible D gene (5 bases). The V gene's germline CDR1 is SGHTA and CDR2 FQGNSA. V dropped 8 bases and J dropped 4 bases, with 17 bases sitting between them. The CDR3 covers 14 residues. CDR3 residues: CASLWGGEVTEAFF. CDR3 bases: TGTGCCAGCCTGTGGGGGGGGGAGGTCACTGAAGCTTTCTTT.

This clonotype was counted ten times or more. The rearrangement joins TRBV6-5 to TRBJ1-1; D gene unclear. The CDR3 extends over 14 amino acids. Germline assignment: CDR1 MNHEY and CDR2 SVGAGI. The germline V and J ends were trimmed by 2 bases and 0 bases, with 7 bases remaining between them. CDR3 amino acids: CASSYMSVNTEAFF. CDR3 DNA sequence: TGTGCCAGCAGTTACATGTCAGTGAACACTGAAGCTTTCTTT.

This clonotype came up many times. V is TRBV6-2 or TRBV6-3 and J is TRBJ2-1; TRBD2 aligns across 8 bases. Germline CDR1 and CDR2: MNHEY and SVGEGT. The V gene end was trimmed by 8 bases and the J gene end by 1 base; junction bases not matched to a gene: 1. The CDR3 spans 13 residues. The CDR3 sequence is CASSGGSYNEQFF. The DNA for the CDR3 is TGTGCCAGCTCGGGAGGGTCCTACAATGAGCAGTTCTTC.

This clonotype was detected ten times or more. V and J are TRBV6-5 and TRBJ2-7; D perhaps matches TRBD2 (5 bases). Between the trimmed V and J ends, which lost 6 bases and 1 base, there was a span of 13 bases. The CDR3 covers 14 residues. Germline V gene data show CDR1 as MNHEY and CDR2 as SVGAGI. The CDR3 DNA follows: TGTGCCAGCAGCCCTAATAGCGATTCCTACGAGCAGTACTTC. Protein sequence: CASSPNSDSYEQYF.

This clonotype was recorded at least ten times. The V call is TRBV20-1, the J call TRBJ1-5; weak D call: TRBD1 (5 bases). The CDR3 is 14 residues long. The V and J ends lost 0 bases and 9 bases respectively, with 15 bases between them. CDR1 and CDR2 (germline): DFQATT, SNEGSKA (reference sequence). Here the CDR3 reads CSAREPGGGSPQHF. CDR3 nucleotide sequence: TGCAGTGCTAGAGAGCCCGGGGGGGGATCGCCCCAGCATTTT.

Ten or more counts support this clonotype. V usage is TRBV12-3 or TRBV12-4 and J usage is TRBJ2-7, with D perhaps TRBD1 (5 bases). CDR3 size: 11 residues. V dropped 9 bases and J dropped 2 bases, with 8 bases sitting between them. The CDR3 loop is CASQGAYEQYF. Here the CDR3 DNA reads TGTGCCAGTCAGGGTGCCTACGAGCAGTACTTC.

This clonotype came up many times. CDR3 sequence reads: CASSYGTGKNQPQHF. The DNA of the CDR3 is TGTGCCAGCAGTTACGGGACAGGGAAAAATCAGCCCCAGCATTTT. The chain links TRBV12-3 or TRBV12-4 to TRBJ1-5; 9 bases agree with TRBD1. V shed 4 bases, J shed 4 bases, and the junction held 5 bases outside the gene matches. The CDR3 contains 15 residues.

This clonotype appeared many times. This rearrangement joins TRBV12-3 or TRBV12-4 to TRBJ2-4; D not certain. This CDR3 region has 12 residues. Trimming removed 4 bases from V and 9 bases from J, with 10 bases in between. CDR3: CASSSGDGIQYF. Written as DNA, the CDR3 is TGTGCCAGCAGTTCTGGGGATGGCATTCAGTACTTC.

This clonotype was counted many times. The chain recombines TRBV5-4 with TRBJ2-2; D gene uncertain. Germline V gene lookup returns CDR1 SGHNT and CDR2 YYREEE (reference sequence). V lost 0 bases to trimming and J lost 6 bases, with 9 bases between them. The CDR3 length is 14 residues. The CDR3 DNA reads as TGTGCCAGCAGCTTGGCCGTGGCTTCCGGGGAGCTGTTTTTT. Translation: CASSLAVASGELFF.

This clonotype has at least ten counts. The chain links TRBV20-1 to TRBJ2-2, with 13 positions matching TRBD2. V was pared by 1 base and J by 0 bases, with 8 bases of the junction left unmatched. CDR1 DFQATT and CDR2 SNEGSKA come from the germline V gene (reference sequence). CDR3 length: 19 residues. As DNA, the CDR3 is TGCAGTGCTAGAGCCCCTCCGGGACTAGCGGGACCGAACACCGGGGAGCTGTTTTTT. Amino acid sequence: CSARAPPGLAGPNTGELFF.

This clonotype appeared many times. CDR3 amino acids: CASSLQTGVEETQYF. DNA for the CDR3: TGCGCCAGCAGCTTGCAGACAGGGGTGGAAGAGACCCAGTACTTC. V and J are TRBV5-1 and TRBJ2-5; 8 bases are a match to TRBD1. The CDR3 runs to 15 residues. V dropped 1 base and J dropped 3; count of bases not matched to a gene: 5. Germline V gives CDR1 SGHRS, CDR2 YFSETQ.

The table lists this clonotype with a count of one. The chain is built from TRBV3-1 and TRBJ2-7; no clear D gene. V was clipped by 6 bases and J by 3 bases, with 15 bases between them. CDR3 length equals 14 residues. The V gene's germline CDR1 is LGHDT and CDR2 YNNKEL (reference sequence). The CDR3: CASSLRPFGYEQYF. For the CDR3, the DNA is TGTGCCAGCAGTCTTAGACCGTTTGGCTACGAGCAGTACTTC.

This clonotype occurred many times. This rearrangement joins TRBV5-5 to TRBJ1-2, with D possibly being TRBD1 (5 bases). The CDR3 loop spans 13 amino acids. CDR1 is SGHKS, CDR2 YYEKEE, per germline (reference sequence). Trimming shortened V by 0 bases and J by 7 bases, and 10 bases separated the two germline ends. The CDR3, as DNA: TGTGCCAGCAGCTTGGGGGCAGGGTTTGGCTACACCTTC. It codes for CASSLGAGFGYTF.

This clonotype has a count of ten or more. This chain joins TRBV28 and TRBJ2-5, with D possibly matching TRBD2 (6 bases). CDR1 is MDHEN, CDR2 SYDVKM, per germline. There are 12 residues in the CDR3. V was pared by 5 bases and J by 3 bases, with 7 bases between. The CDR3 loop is CASSAGKETQYF. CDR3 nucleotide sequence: TGTGCCAGCAGTGCGGGGAAAGAGACCCAGTACTTC.